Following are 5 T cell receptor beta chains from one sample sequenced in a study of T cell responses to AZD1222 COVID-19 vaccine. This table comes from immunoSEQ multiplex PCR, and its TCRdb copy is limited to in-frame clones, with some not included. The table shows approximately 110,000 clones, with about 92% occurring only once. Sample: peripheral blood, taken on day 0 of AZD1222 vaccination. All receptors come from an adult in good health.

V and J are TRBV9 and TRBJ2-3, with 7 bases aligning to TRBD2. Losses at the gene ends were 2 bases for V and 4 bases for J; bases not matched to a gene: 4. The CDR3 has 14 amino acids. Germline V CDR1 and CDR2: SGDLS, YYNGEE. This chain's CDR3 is CASSVGGYSDTQYF. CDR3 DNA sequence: TGTGCCAGCAGCGTGGGGGGGTACTCAGATACGCAGTATTTT.

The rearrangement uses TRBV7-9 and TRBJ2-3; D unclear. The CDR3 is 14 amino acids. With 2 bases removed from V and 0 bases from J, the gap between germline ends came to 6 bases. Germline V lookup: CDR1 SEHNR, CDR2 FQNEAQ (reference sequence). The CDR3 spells CASSLSLSTDTQYF. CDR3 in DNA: TGTGCCAGCAGCTTAAGTCTGAGCACAGATACGCAGTATTTT. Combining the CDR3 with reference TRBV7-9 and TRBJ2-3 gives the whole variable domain DTGVSQNPRHKITKRGQNVTFRCDPISEHNRLYWYRQTLGQGPEFLTYFQNEAQLEKSRLLSDRFSAERPKGSFSTLEIQRTEQGDSAMYLCASSLSLSTDTQYFGPGTRLTVL.

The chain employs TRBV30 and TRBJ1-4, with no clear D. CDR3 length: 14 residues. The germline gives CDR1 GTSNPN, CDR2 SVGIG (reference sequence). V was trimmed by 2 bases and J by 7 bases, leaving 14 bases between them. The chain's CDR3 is CAWSPLSGSEKLFF. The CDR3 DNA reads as TGTGCCTGGAGTCCCCTGTCGGGTAGTGAAAAACTGTTTTTT. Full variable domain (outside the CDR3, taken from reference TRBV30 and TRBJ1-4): SQTIHQWPATLVQPVGSPLSLECTVEGTSNPNLYWYRQAAGRGLQLLFYSVGIGQISSEVPQNLSASRPQDRQFILSSKKLLLSDSGFYLCAWSPLSGSEKLFFGSGTQLSVL.

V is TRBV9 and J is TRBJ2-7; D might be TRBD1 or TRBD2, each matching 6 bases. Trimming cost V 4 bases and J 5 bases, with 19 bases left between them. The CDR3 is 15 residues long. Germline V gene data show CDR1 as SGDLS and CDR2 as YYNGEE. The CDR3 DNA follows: TGTGCCAGCAGCCCCTCCGGGGGCGCAAGTAACGAGCAGTACTTC. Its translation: CASSPSGGASNEQYF. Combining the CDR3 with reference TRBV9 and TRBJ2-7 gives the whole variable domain DSGVTQTPKHLITATGQRVTLRCSPRSGDLSVYWYQQSLDQGLQFLIQYYNGEERAKGNILERFSAQQFPDLHSELNLSSLELGDSALYFCASSPSGGASNEQYFGPGTRLTVT.

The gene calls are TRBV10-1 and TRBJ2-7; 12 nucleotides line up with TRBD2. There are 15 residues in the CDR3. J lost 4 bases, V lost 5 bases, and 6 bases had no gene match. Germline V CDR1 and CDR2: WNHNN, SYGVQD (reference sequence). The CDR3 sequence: CASSITSGGRYEQYF. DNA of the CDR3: TGCGCCAGCAGTATTACTAGCGGGGGGCGGTACGAGCAGTACTTC.